Listed here are 24 T cell receptor beta chains from one sample, sequenced in a study of shared clonotypes between healthy human individuals. Here immunoSEQ multiplex PCR was the method, and the copy in TCRdb shows in-frame clones only, minus some. In the table there are around 1,900,000 clones, roughly 93% of which are singletons. CD45RO-negative, CCR7-positively selected cells formed the naive CD8 fraction, excluding terminally differentiated effector memory CD45RA+ cells. Sequenced input: naive CD8+ T cells from PBMCs. The receptors originated from a man between 18 and 29 years old in good health. Some clones in this sample may be carry-over from other donors' samples.

The chain is built from TRBV19 and TRBJ2-3, with 9 bases that match TRBD1. Germline-derived CDR1 and CDR2 are LNHDA and SQIVND (reference sequence). J lost 1 base, V lost 1 base, and 18 bases had no gene match. This CDR3 is 21 amino acids long. For the CDR3, the DNA is TGTGCCAGTAGTATAGTGAGCTTGGGTAAACAGGGGGCGGCAGGCACAGATACGCAGTATTTT. This gives the protein CASSIVSLGKQGAAGTDTQYF.

The chain has TRBV21-1 and TRBJ2-3; the D call of TRBD2 is as the table states it, not checked on the DNA. TRBV21-1 represents a pseudogene. CDR3 length: 18 amino acids. Here the CDR3 reads CASSKWSRAGRNRDTQYF. CDR3 nucleotides: TGTGCCAGCAGCAAATGGTCGCGGGCAGGGAGGAACAGGGATACGCAGTATTTT.

The chain links TRBV11-2 to TRBJ2-7; 7 nucleotides agree with TRBD1. The CDR3 runs 13 residues. CDR1 and CDR2 from the germline V gene are SGHAT and FQNNGV. The trim removed 6 bases at V and 2 bases at J, leaving 4 bases unmatched. The CDR3 spells CASRGDSPYEQYF. CDR3 nucleotide sequence: TGTGCCAGCAGGGGGGACAGTCCCTACGAGCAGTACTTC.

V is TRBV19 and J is TRBJ2-1; 7 nucleotides match TRBD2. Germline trimming cut 1 base from V and 1 base from J; bases unmatched to any gene: 4. Germline CDR1 and CDR2: LNHDA and SQIVND (reference sequence). The CDR3 totals 16 residues. The CDR3 spells CASSIGPGGSYNEQFF. The CDR3 region has the DNA TGTGCCAGTAGTATAGGGCCCGGGGGGTCCTACAATGAGCAGTTCTTC.

The genes are TRBV5-8 and TRBJ2-7; D may match TRBD1 or TRBD2 (5 bases each). There are 14 residues in the CDR3. Trimming stripped 4 bases from V and 0 bases from J, with 11 bases between. Germline V CDR1 and CDR2: SGHTS, YDEGEE. CDR3 loop: CASSTRDHSYEQYF. DNA of the CDR3: TGTGCCAGCAGCACCCGGGACCACTCCTACGAGCAGTACTTC.

V and J are TRBV29-1 and TRBJ2-3; no firm D call. The ends were cut back, 6 bases at V and 8 bases at J, with 12 bases in the middle. The CDR3 extends over 11 amino acids. Germline V gene sequence: CDR1 SQVTM, CDR2 ANQGSEA. Written as DNA, the CDR3 is TGCAGCGTGGTAGATGTGGGTACGCAGTATTTT. The encoded protein is CSVVDVGTQYF.

The chain employs TRBV2 and TRBJ2-3; 7 bases fit TRBD2. The ends lost 5 bases at V and 1 base at J; junction bases unmatched: 12. The CDR3 is 17 residues long. CDR1 and CDR2 (germline): SNHLY, FYNNEI. Here the CDR3 reads CASSTKREEPRTDTQYF. The CDR3 bases are TGTGCCAGCAGTACAAAACGGGAGGAGCCTCGCACAGATACGCAGTATTTT.

The V gene is TRBV6-5, the J gene TRBJ2-1, with 9 bases lining up with TRBD1. Germline V gene data show CDR1 as MNHEY and CDR2 as SVGAGI. Germline trimming cut 4 bases from V and 12 bases from J; bases unmatched to any gene: 16. The CDR3 is made up of 16 amino acids. CDR3 in amino acids: CASSSRGQGRPGGQFF. For the CDR3, the DNA is TGTGCCAGCAGTTCGAGGGGACAGGGCCGACCAGGTGGGCAGTTCTTC.

The CDR3 DNA reads TGCGCCAGCAGCCAAGTCCGTGGACCAGCGGGGGCCGCCGGGGAGCTGTTTTTT. Protein: CASSQVRGPAGAAGELFF. This rearrangement joins TRBV4-3 to TRBJ2-2; 8 bases align to TRBD2. V dropped 1 base and J dropped 6; count of bases not matched to a gene: 13. The germline V gene has CDR1 LGHNA and CDR2 YSLEER. The CDR3 runs to 18 residues.

V usage is TRBV7-9 and J usage is TRBJ1-4, with D perhaps TRBD1 (6 bases). V was trimmed by 3 bases and J by 4 bases, leaving 15 bases between them. Per germline, CDR1 SEHNR and CDR2 FQNEAQ (reference sequence). CDR3 length: 16 amino acids. CDR3 region: CASSFRAGDLNEKLFF. Here the CDR3 DNA reads TGTGCCAGCAGCTTCCGTGCAGGGGACCTTAATGAAAAACTGTTTTTT.

As DNA, the CDR3 is TGTGCCAGCAGCATCGAGACAGGCTATGGCTACACCTTC. This gives the protein CASSIETGYGYTF. The J gene is TRBJ1-2, the V gene TRBV7-9; D may be TRBD1 (6 bases). CDR1 and CDR2 (germline): SEHNR, FQNEAQ (reference sequence). The CDR3 covers 13 residues. V was shortened by 5 bases and J by 4 bases, with 11 bases between the two germline ends.

The genes are TRBV7-9 and TRBJ2-1, with 10 bases matching TRBD2. V shed 1 base and J 3 bases; nucleotides not matched to a gene: 6. CDR3 length equals 17 residues. Germline loops: CDR1 SEHNR, CDR2 FQNEAQ (reference sequence). The chain's CDR3 is CASSLDFGTSVYNEQFF. The CDR3 DNA sequence: TGTGCCAGCAGCTTAGATTTTGGGACTAGCGTCTACAATGAGCAGTTCTTC.

The chain recombines TRBV28 with TRBJ1-1, with 7 bases identical to TRBD1. Germline V CDR1 and CDR2: MDHEN, SYDVKM. This CDR3 is 13 amino acids long. Unmatched junction bases numbered 9, after V lost 6 bases and J lost 8 bases. CDR3 region: CASSLRTGLEAFF. The CDR3, as DNA: TGTGCCAGCAGCTTACGGACAGGTTTAGAAGCTTTCTTT.

The V call is TRBV7-2, the J call TRBJ1-2; D is unclear. The CDR3 sequence is 13 residues long. Germline V lookup: CDR1 SGHTA, CDR2 FQGNSA. Trimming took off 7 bases at V and 7 bases at J, with 16 bases between the two ends. In nucleotides, the CDR3 is TGTGCCAGCACCCCCGAGGAGTTTCGTGGCTACACCTTC. It yields the protein CASTPEEFRGYTF.

The rearrangement joins TRBV4-3 to TRBJ2-2; D gene uncertain. Deletions cut 0 bases from V and 1 base from J, with 6 bases between. Germline lookup yields CDR1 LGHNA and CDR2 YSLEER. CDR3 length: 15 amino acids. CDR3 in DNA: TGCGCCAGCAGCCAAGAGGGATGGAACACCGGGGAGCTGTTTTTT. Translated: CASSQEGWNTGELFF.

The chain is built from TRBV7-8 and TRBJ1-2, with D possibly matching TRBD1 (5 bases). V was cut by 5 bases and J by 3 bases, with 28 bases left in between. The CDR3 length is 19 residues. Looked up from germline, CDR1 is SGHVS and CDR2 is FQNEAQ. CDR3 DNA: TGTGCCAGCAGCCTACTTAGCCGACAGCCGACCTTAAATGACTATGGCTACACCTTC. Translated: CASSLLSRQPTLNDYGYTF.

The gene calls are TRBV28 and TRBJ2-7; D is possibly TRBD2 (5 bases). V was pared by 2 bases and J by 5 bases, with 19 bases between. Germline lookup yields CDR1 MDHEN and CDR2 SYDVKM. There are 16 residues in the CDR3. The CDR3 DNA follows: TGTGCCAGCAGTTTAGCCCCGCTGGCGGGTGGGCACGAGCAGTACTTC. As protein: CASSLAPLAGGHEQYF.

This clone is a singleton in its sample. The chain employs TRBV7-9 and TRBJ2-7; 15 bases line up with TRBD2. Trimming at V came to 5 bases and at J to 6 bases, leaving 5 bases not matched to a gene. This CDR3 is 15 amino acids long. Germline CDR1 reads SEHNR; CDR2 reads FQNEAQ (reference sequence). The CDR3 region has the DNA TGTGCCAGCAGCGGACTAGCGGGAGGGTTAGCCGAGCAGTACTTC. Translation gives CASSGLAGGLAEQYF.

The genes are TRBV19 and TRBJ2-1; D unresolved. The V end was cut by 4 bases, the J end by 1 base, with 11 bases between. This CDR3 spans 15 amino acids. The germline V gene has CDR1 LNHDA and CDR2 SQIVND (reference sequence). This CDR3 is CASSNDRVSYNEQFF. CDR3 nucleotides: TGTGCCAGTAGTAATGACCGGGTATCCTACAATGAGCAGTTCTTC.

V gene TRBV4-3 combines with J gene TRBJ2-3, with 15 bases aligning to TRBD2. Unmatched junction bases numbered 10, after V lost 0 bases and J lost 6 bases. The germline CDR1 and CDR2 sequences are LGHNA and YSLEER. The CDR3 is made up of 19 amino acids. The CDR3 DNA reads as TGCGCCAGCAGCCAAGATCAAGGACTAGCGGGAGGGCCATACGATACGCAGTATTTT. Translation gives CASSQDQGLAGGPYDTQYF.

The chain uses TRBV13 and TRBJ1-2, with D hard to call. V gave up 5 bases and J gave up 0 bases, with 10 bases separating them. The germline gives CDR1 PRHDT, CDR2 FYEKMQ (reference sequence). This CDR3 comprises 14 residues. In nucleotides, the CDR3 is TGTGCCAGCAGCCTTTGGGCAGCTAACTATGGCTACACCTTC. Translating it yields CASSLWAANYGYTF.

Only one count was recorded for this clone. V is TRBV7-3 and J is TRBJ2-1; 13 nucleotides agree with TRBD2. Per germline, CDR1 SGHTA and CDR2 FQGTGA. The CDR3 is 15 amino acids. V was clipped by 5 bases and J by 8 bases; unmatched bases: 6. CDR3 DNA: TGTGCCAGCAGCCCAGGACTAGCGGGAGTGGATGAGCAGTTCTTC. Protein product: CASSPGLAGVDEQFF.

V is TRBV6-5 and J is TRBJ2-3; TRBD2 agrees at 8 bases. The CDR3 spans 16 residues. CDR1 MNHEY and CDR2 SVGAGI come from the germline V gene. V dropped 2 bases and J dropped 0; count of bases not matched to a gene: 4. The CDR3 reads CASSYEREKSTDTQYF. The CDR3 bases are TGTGCCAGCAGTTACGAGCGGGAGAAGAGCACAGATACGCAGTATTTT.

This clone was seen just once. V usage is TRBV5-5 and J usage is TRBJ2-7; tentative D call: TRBD1 (5 bases). The CDR3 consists of 17 residues. Trimming stripped 0 bases from V and 6 bases from J, with 22 bases between. Per the germline V gene, CDR1 is SGHKS and CDR2 is YYEKEE (reference sequence). CDR3: CASSLALQGTNPFEQYF. In nucleotides, the CDR3 is TGTGCCAGCAGCTTGGCCCTGCAGGGTACAAATCCGTTCGAGCAGTACTTC.